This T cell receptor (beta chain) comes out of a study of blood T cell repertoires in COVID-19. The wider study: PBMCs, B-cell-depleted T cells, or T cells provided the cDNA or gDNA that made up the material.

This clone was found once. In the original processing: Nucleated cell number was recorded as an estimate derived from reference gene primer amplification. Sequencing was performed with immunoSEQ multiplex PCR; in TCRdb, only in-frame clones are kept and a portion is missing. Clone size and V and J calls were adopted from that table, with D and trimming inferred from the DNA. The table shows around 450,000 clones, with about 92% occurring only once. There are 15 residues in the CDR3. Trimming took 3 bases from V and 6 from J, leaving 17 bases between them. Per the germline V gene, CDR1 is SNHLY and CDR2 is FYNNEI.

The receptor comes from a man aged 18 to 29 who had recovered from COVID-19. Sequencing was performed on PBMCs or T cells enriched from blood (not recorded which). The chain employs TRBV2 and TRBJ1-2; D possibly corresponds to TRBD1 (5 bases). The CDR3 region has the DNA TGTGCCAGCAGTGAGCACCCGGGGCAGCGGGATGGCTACACCTTC. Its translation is CASSEHPGQRDGYTF.